This T cell receptor beta chain was sequenced during a study of early T cells in non-severe SARS-CoV-2 infection. TCRdb re-called the 5' RACE reads with MiXCR, one entry per CDR3 protein. The sample consists of some 82,000 distinct CDR3 sequences, 5% to 7% of them appearing once. Sequencing used whole blood. The origin of this receptor is an adult who was a healthcare worker with PCR-confirmed SARS-CoV-2 infection or an uninfected control (not recorded which).

The DNA of the CDR3 is TGTGCCATCAGTGAGGGCGGCGGCTATAATTCACCCCTCCACTTT. Its translation: CAISEGGGYNSPLHF. This chain joins TRBV10-3 and TRBJ1-6; D unresolved. The CDR3 is 15 residues long. Germline V gives CDR1 ENHRY, CDR2 SYGVKD. The V and J ends lost 2 bases and 3 bases respectively, with 8 bases between them.